This T cell receptor (beta chain) stems from a study of T cell responses to AZD1222 COVID-19 vaccine. Study-wide points: Dominant at 160-218 and 743-854, vaccine-associated CD4 TCRs also spanned spike. Variant regions that are unmutated are reportedly the target of nearly half of spike-specific TCRs. Females made up more of the donors, who were largely white British, and clonal diversity may have come out too low. Samples come after the peak T cell response, not at day 14.

With respect to this clone: As yet, its antigen is unknown.

Here immunoSEQ multiplex PCR was the method, and the copy in TCRdb shows in-frame clones only, minus some. The repertoire includes more than 85,000 clones, approximately 90% of them detected once, and less than 3.5% sits in the top ten. The clonotype was recovered from an adult in good health. The material sequenced was peripheral blood, taken on day 0 of AZD1222 vaccination.

Here the CDR3 reads CASSLEGTTLTDTQYF. CDR3 coding DNA: TGCGCCAGCAGCTTGGAGGGGACTACCCTCACAGATACGCAGTATTTT. This chain joins TRBV5-1 and TRBJ2-3; 7 nucleotides match TRBD2. The CDR3 is 16 residues long. After removal of 0 bases from V and 2 bases from J, the junction contained 6 bases not matched to a gene. The germline gives CDR1 SGHRS, CDR2 YFSETQ. Combining the CDR3 with reference TRBV5-1 and TRBJ2-3 gives the whole variable domain KAGVTQTPRYLIKTRGQQVTLSCSPISGHRSVSWYQQTPGQGLQFLFEYFSETQRNKGNFPGRFSGRQFSNSRSEMNVSTLELGDSALYLCASSLEGTTLTDTQYFGPGTRLTVL.